Shown below are 13 T cell receptor beta chains from a single sample sequenced in a study of shared clonotypes between healthy human individuals. This table comes from immunoSEQ multiplex PCR, and its TCRdb copy is limited to in-frame clones, with some not included. The sample lists 2,500,000 or so clones; approximately 94% were seen once. Sequencing input: naive CD4+ T cells from PBMCs. The sample's subset: CD45RA+ positively selected. The source is a man younger than 35 in good health. Some clones in this sample may be carry-over from other donors' samples.

The chain recombines TRBV7-9 with TRBJ1-2, with TRBD1 matching over 8 bases. Germline trimming cut 5 bases from V and 8 bases from J; bases unmatched to any gene: 7. The CDR3 extends over 13 amino acids. CDR1 SEHNR and CDR2 FQNEAQ come from the germline V gene (reference sequence). CDR3 region: CASSGQGISGYTF. DNA for the CDR3: TGTGCCAGCAGCGGACAGGGTATAAGCGGCTACACCTTC.

DNA of the CDR3: TGCGCCAGCAGTCAGGGACAGGGGGACCACGAGCAGTACTTC. Translating it yields CASSQGQGDHEQYF. The chain carries TRBV23-1 and TRBJ2-7; TRBD1 agrees at 11 bases. TRBV23-1 is assigned to the ORF class and has an uncertain function. The CDR3 sequence is 14 residues long. The J segment lost 5 bases and the V segment lost 3 bases, leaving 3 bases of the junction unmatched.

In regard to this clone: Within the sample, other DNA sequences also encode this same CDR3. The rearrangement joins TRBV28 to TRBJ1-1; TRBD1 is a possible D gene (6 bases). CDR1 and CDR2 from the germline V gene are MDHEN and SYDVKM. Trimming took 2 bases from V and 5 from J, leaving 9 bases between them. The CDR3 is 13 amino acids. The CDR3 DNA reads TGTGCCAGCAGTTTAGGGGGCAGGACTGAAGCTTTCTTT. Translation gives CASSLGGRTEAFF.

The sample holds one count of this clone. This sequence joins TRBV7-8 and TRBJ2-1, with TRBD2 matching over 14 bases. J lost 10 bases, V lost 4 bases, and 6 bases had no gene match. The germline V gene has CDR1 SGHVS and CDR2 FQNEAQ. The CDR3 totals 15 residues. The CDR3 bases are TGTGCCAGCAGCTCTCCCCGACTAGCGGGAGGGGAGCAGTTCTTC. This codes for CASSSPRLAGGEQFF.

V is TRBV29-1 and J is TRBJ1-2; a possible D gene is TRBD1 (6 bases). Germline V gives CDR1 SQVTM, CDR2 ANQGSEA. The CDR3 consists of 14 residues. Trimming cost V 5 bases and J 0 bases, with 13 bases left between them. CDR3 sequence reads: CSVTGTPANYGYTF. CDR3 DNA sequence: TGCAGCGTTACCGGGACACCTGCTAACTATGGCTACACCTTC. Together with reference TRBV29-1 and TRBJ1-2, the CDR3 gives the full variable domain: SAVISQKPSRDICQRGTSLTIQCQVDSQVTMMFWYRQQPGQSLTLIATANQGSEATYESGFVIDKFPISRPNLTFSTLTVSNMSPEDSSIYLCSVTGTPANYGYTFGSGTRLTVV.

The genes are TRBV7-9 and TRBJ1-1; TRBD1 might be the D (5 bases). Trimming cost V 5 bases and J 4 bases, with 11 bases left between them. This CDR3 contains 13 residues. CDR1 is SEHNR and CDR2 is FQNEAQ in the germline V gene (reference sequence). The CDR3 region is CASSPQGATEAFF. The CDR3 DNA reads as TGTGCCAGCAGCCCTCAGGGCGCCACTGAAGCTTTCTTT. The full variable domain, completed using reference TRBV7-9 and TRBJ1-1, is DTGVSQNPRHKITKRGQNVTFRCDPISEHNRLYWYRQTLGQGPEFLTYFQNEAQLEKSRLLSDRFSAERPKGSFSTLEIQRTEQGDSAMYLCASSPQGATEAFFGQGTRLTVV.

The rearrangement links TRBV6-5 to TRBJ2-1, with a tentative D call TRBD2 (6 bases). Germline CDR1 is MNHEY and CDR2 is SVGAGI. V lost 6 bases and J 4 bases, leaving 16 bases between the germline ends. The CDR3 consists of 15 residues. For the CDR3, the DNA is TGTGCCAGCAGCCGCCCCGCGCGGGGATACAATGAGCAGTTCTTC. Protein: CASSRPARGYNEQFF.

This chain connects TRBV6-1 to TRBJ2-1; D remains ambiguous. V lost 1 base and J 9 bases, leaving 10 bases between the germline ends. The CDR3 spans 13 residues. Looked up from germline, CDR1 is MNHNS and CDR2 is SASEGT. In DNA form, the CDR3 reads TGTGCCAGCAGTGAAGGTCGCCTCCGTGAGCAGTTCTTC. The encoded protein is CASSEGRLREQFF.

The rearrangement uses TRBV6-1 and TRBJ2-5, with a weak D call TRBD1 (6 bases). Germline loops: CDR1 MNHNS, CDR2 SASEGT. Trimming shortened V by 6 bases and J by 5 bases, and 13 bases separated the two germline ends. This CDR3 spans 13 amino acids. The CDR3 coding sequence is TGTGCCAGCAGGGAACAGGGCGGTGAGACCCAGTACTTC. This codes for CASREQGGETQYF.

The rearrangement uses TRBV5-1 and TRBJ2-1; D might be TRBD1 (5 bases). V gave up 1 base and J gave up 10 bases, with 12 bases separating them. Germline assignment: CDR1 SGHRS and CDR2 YFSETQ. The CDR3 has 13 amino acids. In DNA, the CDR3 is TGCGCCAGCAGCTTGCTTTATAGGACAGAGCAGTTCTTC. Protein product: CASSLLYRTEQFF.

The genes are TRBV7-3 and TRBJ2-5; 7 nucleotides align to TRBD1. The V gene's germline CDR1 is SGHTA and CDR2 FQGTGA. Trimming at V came to 4 bases and at J to 2 bases, leaving 4 bases not matched to a gene. The CDR3 contains 14 residues. CDR3 sequence reads: CASSSGTAQETQYF. The CDR3, as DNA: TGTGCCAGCAGCTCCGGGACAGCGCAAGAGACCCAGTACTTC. The full variable domain, rest sourced from reference TRBV7-3 and TRBJ2-5, is GAGVSQTPSNKVTEKGKYVELRCDPISGHTALYWYRQSLGQGPEFLIYFQGTGAADDSGLPNDRFFAVRPEGSVSTLKIQRTERGDSAVYLCASSSGTAQETQYFGPGTRLLVL.

J is TRBJ1-3 and V is TRBV7-2; D might be TRBD1 (5 bases). Deletions cut 5 bases from V and 4 bases from J, with 15 bases between. Germline V gene data show CDR1 as SGHTA and CDR2 as FQGNSA. The CDR3 length is 15 residues. For the CDR3, the DNA is TGTGCCAGCAGCACTACAGGCTTACCCGGAAACACCATATATTTT. It is translated as CASSTTGLPGNTIYF.

Comment on this clone: A read error may account for a junction end that differs from germline. This chain joins TRBV2 and TRBJ2-5, with 7 bases identical to TRBD1. The CDR3 runs to 15 residues. Germline lookup yields CDR1 SNHLY and CDR2 FYNNEI. This chain's CDR3 is CASSANRGSQEAQYF. Here the CDR3 DNA reads TGTGCCAGCAGTGCGAACAGGGGTTCCCAAGAGGCCCAGTACTTC.